This record concerns one TCR beta chain sequence. These data belong to a study of T-cell memory formation after mild COVID-19. Study information: For the most part, TCR clusters were specific to one donor.

In TCRdb, the 5' RACE reads were re-called with MiXCR into one record per CDR3 protein. The profile covers about 270,000 distinct CDR3 sequences, with around 15% appearing a single time and roughly 23% taken by the ten largest. The sequence was collected from a man aged 18 to 30 who had mild COVID-19 (a few samples of this study predate the infection). Cell type and time point are not known. Specimen: PBMCs or a T cell subset sorted from them (not recorded which).

CDR3 protein: CASSDGRAQWFF. CDR3 nucleotides: TGCGCCAGCAGTGATGGCCGGGCCCAGTGGTTCTTC. This chain uses TRBV10-1 with TRBJ2-1; D is ambiguous. The CDR3 sequence is 12 residues long. Germline V gene sequence: CDR1 WNHNN, CDR2 SYGVQD (reference sequence). Trimming stripped 3 bases from V and 15 bases from J, with 15 bases between.